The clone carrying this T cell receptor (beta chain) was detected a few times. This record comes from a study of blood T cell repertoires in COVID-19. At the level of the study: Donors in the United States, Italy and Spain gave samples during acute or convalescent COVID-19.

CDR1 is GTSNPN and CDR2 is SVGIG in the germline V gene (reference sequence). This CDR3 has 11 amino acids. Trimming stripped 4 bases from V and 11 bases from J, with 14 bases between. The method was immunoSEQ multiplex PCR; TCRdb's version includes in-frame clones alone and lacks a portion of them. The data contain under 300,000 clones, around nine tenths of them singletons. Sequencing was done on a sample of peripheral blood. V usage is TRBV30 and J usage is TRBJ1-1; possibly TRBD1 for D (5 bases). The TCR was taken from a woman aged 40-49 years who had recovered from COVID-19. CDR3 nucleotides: TGTGCCTGGACTGCCGGAGGGGTGGCTTTCTTT. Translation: CAWTAGGVAFF.